Here is one T cell receptor (beta chain) with its context. Original processing notes: Reference gene primer amplification in the assay estimated nucleated cell counts. TCRdb's copy holds only in-frame clones and misses some; the assay was immunoSEQ multiplex PCR. V and J calls and clone size are those listed in that table; D and trimming were worked out from the DNA. The table includes roughly 34,000 clones, 65% to 90% detected once. The data belong to a study of blood T cell repertoires in COVID-19. Overall study: Spain, Italy and the United States supplied samples that represented acute and convalescent COVID-19. T cells, B-cell-depleted T cells, or PBMCs supplied cDNA or gDNA.

Germline V gene data show CDR1 as LNHDA and CDR2 as SQIVND (reference sequence). Trimming removed 0 bases from V and 6 bases from J; junction bases left unmatched: 8. The CDR3 is 17 residues long. The clonotype comes from an elderly man with active COVID-19. The V call is TRBV19, the J call TRBJ2-1; TRBD2 matches at 10 bases. Input material: peripheral blood. This CDR3 is CASSIDLGAGGPNEQFF. CDR3 sequence (DNA): TGTGCCAGTAGTATAGATCTTGGAGCGGGGGGGCCCAATGAGCAGTTCTTC. Based on the CDR3 plus reference TRBV19 and TRBJ2-1, the full variable domain is DGGITQSPKYLFRKEGQNVTLSCEQNLNHDAMYWYRQDPGQGLRLIYYSQIVNDFQKGDIAEGYSVSREKKESFPLTVTSAQKNPTAFYLCASSIDLGAGGPNEQFFGPGTRLTVL.